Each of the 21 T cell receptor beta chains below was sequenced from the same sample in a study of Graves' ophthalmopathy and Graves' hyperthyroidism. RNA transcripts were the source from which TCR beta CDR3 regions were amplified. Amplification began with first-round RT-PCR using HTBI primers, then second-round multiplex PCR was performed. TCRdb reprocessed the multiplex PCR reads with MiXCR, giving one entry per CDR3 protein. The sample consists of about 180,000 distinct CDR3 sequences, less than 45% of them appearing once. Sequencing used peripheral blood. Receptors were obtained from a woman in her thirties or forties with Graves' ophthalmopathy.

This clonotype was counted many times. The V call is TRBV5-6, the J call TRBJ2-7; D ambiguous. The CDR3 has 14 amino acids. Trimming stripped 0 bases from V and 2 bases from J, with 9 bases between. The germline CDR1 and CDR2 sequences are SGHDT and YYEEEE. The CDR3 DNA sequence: TGTGCCAGCAGCTTGGCCGGGTCTACCTACGAGCAGTACTTC. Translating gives CASSLAGSTYEQYF.

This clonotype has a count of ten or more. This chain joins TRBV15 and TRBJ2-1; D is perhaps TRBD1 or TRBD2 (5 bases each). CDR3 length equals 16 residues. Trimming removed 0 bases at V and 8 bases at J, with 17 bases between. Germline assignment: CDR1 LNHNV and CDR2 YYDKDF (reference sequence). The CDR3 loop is CATSRDFGTGFDEQFF. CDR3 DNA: TGTGCCACCAGCAGAGATTTCGGGACCGGTTTCGATGAGCAGTTCTTC.

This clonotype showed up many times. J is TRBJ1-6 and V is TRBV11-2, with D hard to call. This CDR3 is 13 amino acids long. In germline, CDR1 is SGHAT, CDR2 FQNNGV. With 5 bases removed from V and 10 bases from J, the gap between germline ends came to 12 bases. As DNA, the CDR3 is TGTGCCAGCAGCCGGCGAGAACCCTCACCCCTCCACTTT. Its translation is CASSRREPSPLHF.

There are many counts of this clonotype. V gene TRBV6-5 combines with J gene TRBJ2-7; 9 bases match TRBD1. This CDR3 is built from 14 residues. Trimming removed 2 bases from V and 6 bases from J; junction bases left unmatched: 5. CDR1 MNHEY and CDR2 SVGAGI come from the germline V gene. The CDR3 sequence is CASSYGTGMAEQYF. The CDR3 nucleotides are TGTGCCAGCAGTTACGGGACAGGGATGGCCGAGCAGTACTTC.

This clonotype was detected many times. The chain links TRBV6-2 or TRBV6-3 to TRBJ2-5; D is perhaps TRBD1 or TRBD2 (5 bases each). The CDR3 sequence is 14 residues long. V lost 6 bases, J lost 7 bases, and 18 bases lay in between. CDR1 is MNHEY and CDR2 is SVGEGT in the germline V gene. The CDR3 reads CASSRRDGGATQYF. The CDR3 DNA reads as TGTGCCAGCAGCAGAAGGGACGGCGGCGCGACCCAGTACTTC.

In DNA form, the CDR3 reads TGTGCCAGCAGCTTGGGCGAACCCGGCGAGCAGTACTTC. It encodes CASSLGEPGEQYF. This chain connects TRBV11-2 to TRBJ2-7; D ambiguous. Germline CDR1 SGHAT, CDR2 FQNNGV. This CDR3 is 13 amino acids long. The ends were cut back, 3 bases at V and 6 bases at J, with 12 bases in the middle. Looking up the rest from reference TRBV11-2 and TRBJ2-7 gives the full variable domain: EAGVAQSPRYKIIEKRQSVAFWCNPISGHATLYWYQQILGQGPKLLIQFQNNGVVDDSQLPKDRFSAERLKGVDSTLKIQPAKLEDSAVYLCASSLGEPGEQYFGPGTRLTVT.

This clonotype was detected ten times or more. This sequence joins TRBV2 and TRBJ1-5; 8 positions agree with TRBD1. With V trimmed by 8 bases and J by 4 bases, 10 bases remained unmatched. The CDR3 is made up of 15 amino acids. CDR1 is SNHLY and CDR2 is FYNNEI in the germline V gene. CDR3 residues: CASHGTGGPNQPQHF. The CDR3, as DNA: TGTGCCAGCCACGGGACAGGCGGTCCGAATCAGCCCCAGCATTTT.

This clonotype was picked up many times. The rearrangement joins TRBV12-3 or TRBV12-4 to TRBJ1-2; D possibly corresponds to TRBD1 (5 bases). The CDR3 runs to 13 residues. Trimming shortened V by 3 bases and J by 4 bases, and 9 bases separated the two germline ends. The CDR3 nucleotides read TGTGCCAGCAGTTTGTATGGGGGCTATGGCTACACCTTC. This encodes CASSLYGGYGYTF.

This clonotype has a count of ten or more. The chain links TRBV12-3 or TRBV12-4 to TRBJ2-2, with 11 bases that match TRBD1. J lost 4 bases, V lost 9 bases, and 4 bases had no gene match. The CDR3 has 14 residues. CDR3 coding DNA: TGTGCCAGTTCTGGGACAGGGGGCACCGGGGAGCTGTTTTTT. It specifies CASSGTGGTGELFF.

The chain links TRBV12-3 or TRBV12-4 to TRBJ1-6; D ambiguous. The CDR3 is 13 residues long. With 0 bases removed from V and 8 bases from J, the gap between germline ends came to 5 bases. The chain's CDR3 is CASSLAAHSPLHF. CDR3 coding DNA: TGTGCCAGCAGTTTAGCCGCACATTCACCCCTCCACTTT.

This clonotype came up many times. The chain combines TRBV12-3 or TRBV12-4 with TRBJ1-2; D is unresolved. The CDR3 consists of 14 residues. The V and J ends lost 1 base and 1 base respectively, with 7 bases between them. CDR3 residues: CASSLGGFNYGYTF. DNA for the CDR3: TGTGCCAGCAGTTTAGGCGGGTTTAACTATGGCTACACCTTC.

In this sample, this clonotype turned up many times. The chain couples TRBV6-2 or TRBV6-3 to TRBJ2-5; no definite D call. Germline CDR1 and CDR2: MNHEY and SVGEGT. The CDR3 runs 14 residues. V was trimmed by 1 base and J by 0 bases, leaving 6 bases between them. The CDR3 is CASSYLLNQETQYF. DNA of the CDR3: TGTGCCAGCAGTTACTTGCTAAACCAAGAGACCCAGTACTTC.

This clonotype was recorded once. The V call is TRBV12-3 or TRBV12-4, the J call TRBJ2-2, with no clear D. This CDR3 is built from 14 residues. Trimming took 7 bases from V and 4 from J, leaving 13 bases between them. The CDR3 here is CASTLTGGTGELFF. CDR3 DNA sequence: TGTGCCAGCACCCTGACCGGCGGCACCGGGGAGCTGTTTTTT.

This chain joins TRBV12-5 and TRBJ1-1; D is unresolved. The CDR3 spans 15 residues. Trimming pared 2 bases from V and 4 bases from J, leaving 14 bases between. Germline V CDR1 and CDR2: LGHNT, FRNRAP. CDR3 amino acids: CASGLPTRRSTEAFF. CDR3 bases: TGTGCTAGTGGTTTGCCCACCCGGAGGAGCACTGAAGCTTTCTTT. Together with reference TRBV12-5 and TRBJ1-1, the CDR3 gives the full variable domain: DARVTQTPRHKVTEMGQEVTMRCQPILGHNTVFWYRQTMMQGLELLAYFRNRAPLDDSGMPKDRFSAEMPDATLATLKIQPSEPRDSAVYFCASGLPTRRSTEAFFGQGTRLTVV.

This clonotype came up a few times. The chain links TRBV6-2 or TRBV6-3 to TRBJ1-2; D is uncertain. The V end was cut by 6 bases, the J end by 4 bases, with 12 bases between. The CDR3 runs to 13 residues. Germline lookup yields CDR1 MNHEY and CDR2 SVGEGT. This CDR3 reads CASSSSWTYGYTF. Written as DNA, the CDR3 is TGTGCCAGCAGCTCCTCGTGGACCTATGGCTACACCTTC.

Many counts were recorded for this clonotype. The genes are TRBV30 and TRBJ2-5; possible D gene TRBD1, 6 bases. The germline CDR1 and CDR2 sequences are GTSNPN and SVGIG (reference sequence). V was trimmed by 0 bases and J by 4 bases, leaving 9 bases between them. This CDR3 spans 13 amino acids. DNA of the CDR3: TGTGCCTGGAGTGTTGGGGGCCGAGAGACCCAGTACTTC. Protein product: CAWSVGGRETQYF.

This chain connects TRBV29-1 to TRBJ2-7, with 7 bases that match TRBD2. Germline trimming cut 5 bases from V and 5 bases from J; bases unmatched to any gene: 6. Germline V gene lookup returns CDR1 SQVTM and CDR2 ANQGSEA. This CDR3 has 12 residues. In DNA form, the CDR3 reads TGCAGCGTTACCGGGACTAAGAACGAGCAGTACTTC. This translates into CSVTGTKNEQYF.

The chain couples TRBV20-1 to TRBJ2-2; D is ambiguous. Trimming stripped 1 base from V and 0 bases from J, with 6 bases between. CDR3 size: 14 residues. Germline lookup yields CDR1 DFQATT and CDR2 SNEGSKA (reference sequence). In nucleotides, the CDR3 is TGCAGTGCTAGAGCCGGCTCGAACACCGGGGAGCTGTTTTTT. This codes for CSARAGSNTGELFF.

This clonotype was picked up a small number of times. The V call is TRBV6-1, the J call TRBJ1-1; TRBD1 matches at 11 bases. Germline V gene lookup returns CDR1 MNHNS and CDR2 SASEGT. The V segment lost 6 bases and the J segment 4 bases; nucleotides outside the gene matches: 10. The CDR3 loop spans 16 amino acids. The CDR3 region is CASSPRDRGGSTEAFF. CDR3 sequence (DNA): TGTGCCAGCAGCCCCCGGGACAGGGGGGGTAGCACTGAAGCTTTCTTT.

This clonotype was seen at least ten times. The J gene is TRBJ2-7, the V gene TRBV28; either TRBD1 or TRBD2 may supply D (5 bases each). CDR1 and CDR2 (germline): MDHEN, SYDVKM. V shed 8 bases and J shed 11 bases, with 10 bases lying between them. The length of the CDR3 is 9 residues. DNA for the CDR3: TGTGCCAGCGGGACCGGGGAGTACTTC. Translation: CASGTGEYF.

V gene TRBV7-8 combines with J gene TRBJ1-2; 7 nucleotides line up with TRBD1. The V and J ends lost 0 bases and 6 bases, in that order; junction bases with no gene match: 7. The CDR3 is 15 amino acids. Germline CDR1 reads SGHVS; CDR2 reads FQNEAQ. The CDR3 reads CASSLAGTGVDGYTF. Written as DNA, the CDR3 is TGTGCCAGCAGCTTAGCGGGAACAGGGGTAGATGGCTACACCTTC.